This T cell receptor beta chain was profiled in a study of a mutant IDH1 vaccine in newly diagnosed glioma. Study results and caveats: Changes to the top peripheral T cell clonotypes appeared unrelated to pseudoprogression.

The V end lost 6 bases, the J end lost 7 bases, and 10 bases lay between the germline ends. Germline CDR1 DFQATT, CDR2 SNEGSKA (reference sequence). The CDR3 is 11 amino acids. About this clone itself: Antigen specificity is unknown.

This sample's time point: baseline, week 1 (first vaccination visit). The treatment is: pre-vaccination baseline after standard-of-care therapy. The donors had new WHO grade 3 or 4 astrocytomas; these were IDH1-mutant and ATRX-lost. Some clones are missing from TCRdb's copy, which holds only in-frame ones; the method was immunoSEQ multiplex PCR. The data hold fewer than 45,000 clones, with 92% observed a single time. The sequence was obtained from a man between 18 and 35 years old with glioma. This chain connects TRBV20-1 to TRBJ1-5; D uncertain. The sample here was PBMCs, taken from a glioma patient treated with radiotherapy, temozolomide or both. The CDR3 DNA follows: TGCAGTGCCCTGGATGGGCAGCCCCAGCATTTT. Translated: CSALDGQPQHF.